This is a list of T cell receptor beta chains from one sample in a study of human T cells and chemical hapten exposure. TCRdb used MiXCR to reprocess the RACE reads, holding one entry per CDR3 protein. Here the sample spans some 190,000 distinct CDR3 sequences, 20% to 25% being singletons. The input for sequencing was whole blood, taken in connection with sensitization to the hapten diphenylcyclopropenone (DPC). These receptors originate from a woman aged 50 to 60 with alopecia areata. Some clones in this sample may be carry-over from other donors' samples. CDR3s include the opening cysteine and the closing phenylalanine or tryptophan. The order of the fields is V gene, J gene, clone size, D gene, CDR3 DNA, CDR3 protein. The D gene is left open where the match is weak. Only some rows state a clone size, as once, few, many or a class for expanded clones.

TRBV2	TRBJ1-5	NA	NA	TGTGCCAGCAGGGCCGACGGTTATAGCAATCAGCCCCAGCATTTT	CASRADGYSNQPQHF
TRBV7-9	TRBJ2-6	NA	NA	TGTGCCAGCAGCTTAGCGCTAGGGTCAACTATCGCTGGGGCCAACGTCCTGACTTTC	CASSLALGSTIAGANVLTF
TRBV20-1	TRBJ2-1	many	TRBD2	TGCAGCTATCTAGCGGCCTCCTACAATGAGCAGTTCTTC	CSYLAASYNEQFF
TRBV20-1	TRBJ2-3	few	TRBD2	TGCAGTGCTAGAGATTTAGAGGCAAGCGGGAGGGCCGCAGATACGCAGTATTTT	CSARDLEASGRAADTQYF
TRBV7-2	TRBJ2-1	NA	TRBD2	TGTGCCAGCAGCCCCGGGACTAGCGGAAACAATGAGCAGTTCTTC	CASSPGTSGNNEQFF
TRBV10-1	TRBJ2-7	NA	NA	TGCGCCAGCAGTGAGTCAGGTACCTACGAGCAGTACTTC	CASSESGTYEQYF
TRBV20-1	TRBJ2-1	NA	NA	TGCAGTGCTAGAGAACAGTACTCCCTGGGTAGCAGATACAATGAGCAGTTCTTC	CSAREQYSLGSRYNEQFF
TRBV5-1	TRBJ2-6	few	NA	TGCGCCAGCAGCTTGAATGGGGGTTCTGGGGCCAACGTCCTGACTTTC	CASSLNGGSGANVLTF
TRBV5-1	TRBJ2-5	NA	NA	TGCGCCAGCAGCGACTTGGGGACCCAGTACTTC	CASSDLGTQYF
TRBV7-8	TRBJ2-7	once	TRBD2	TGTGCCAGCAGCCCCCTCTCTAGCGGGAGGCTCTACGAGCAGTACTTC	CASSPLSSGRLYEQYF
TRBV27	TRBJ2-4	few	NA	TGTGCCAGCAGTAAACAAGGGATAGCCAAAAACATTCAGTACTTC	CASSKQGIAKNIQYF
TRBV10-3	TRBJ2-2	NA	NA	TGTGCCATCAGTAGAACCCGGCAGGCAACGAACACCGGGGAGCTGTTTTTT	CAISRTRQATNTGELFF
TRBV25-1	TRBJ2-1	NA	NA	TGTGCCAGCCGTGGACAGTCATTTTCATTCAATGAGCAGTTCTTC	CASRGQSFSFNEQFF
TRBV5-1	TRBJ2-2	few	TRBD2	TGCGCCAGCAGCGGCGGGACTAGCGAGGCCCCAACGGCCGGGGAGCTGTTTTTT	CASSGGTSEAPTAGELFF
TRBV6-5	TRBJ2-1	NA	TRBD1	TGTGCCAGCAGCCGGACAGGGGGCTCCTACAATGAGCAGTTCTTC	CASSRTGGSYNEQFF
TRBV12-3/TRBV12-4	TRBJ1-2	NA	TRBD1	TGTGCCAGCAGACCCCTGGGGGCAGGGGGGGGCTACACCTTC	CASRPLGAGGGYTF
TRBV12-3/TRBV12-4	TRBJ1-3	NA	NA	TGTGCCAGCAGCCCGCCGTGGGGTTCCATATATTTT	CASSPPWGSIYF
TRBV7-8	TRBJ1-5	NA	NA	TGTGCCAGCAGCCCCTTCGAGGGCCGGGAGCAGCCCCAGCATTTT	CASSPFEGREQPQHF
TRBV2	TRBJ2-1	NA	NA	TGTGCCAGCAGTGAAAGACCATCTCTTTCCCGGGCCAATGAGCAGTTCTTC	CASSERPSLSRANEQFF
TRBV10-1	TRBJ1-1	NA	NA	TGCGCCAGCAGCAAAAGGAGGGACACTGAAGCTTTCTTT	CASSKRRDTEAFF
TRBV29-1	TRBJ1-6	few	NA	TGCAGCGTACGGGCCTCCTATAATTCACCCCTCCACTTT	CSVRASYNSPLHF
TRBV5-1	TRBJ2-6	few	NA	TGCGCCAGCAGCCCCCGGAGCTCTGGGGCCAACGTCCTGACTTTC	CASSPRSSGANVLTF
TRBV2	TRBJ1-6	NA	TRBD1	TGTGTCAGCGGGCCGGGACAGTTGGGTAATTCACCCCTCCACTTT	CVSGPGQLGNSPLHF
TRBV9	TRBJ2-7	few	NA	TGTGCCAGCAGCGCCCGTGGGGGGATGGGGGGCGAGCAGTACTTC	CASSARGGMGGEQYF
TRBV9	TRBJ1-1	few	TRBD1	TGTGCCAGCAGCTTAAGACAGGGTGGCTTAGCTGAAGCTTTCTTT	CASSLRQGGLAEAFF
TRBV6-6	TRBJ2-7	few	NA	TGTGCCAGCAGTCCTTACGTTAGGGAGCAGTACTTC	CASSPYVREQYF
TRBV7-9	TRBJ1-2	once	NA	TGTGCCAGCAGCTTAGGGACAAGCTCCCACTATGGCTACACCTTC	CASSLGTSSHYGYTF
TRBV5-6	TRBJ2-3	NA	NA	TGTGCCAGCAGCTTACTGATTAATACCCTAAACACAGATACGCAGTATTTT	CASSLLINTLNTDTQYF
TRBV5-1	TRBJ2-1	few	NA	TGCGCCAGCAGCGTTACTAGCAGAGGTGAGCAGTTCTTC	CASSVTSRGEQFF
TRBV7-2	TRBJ2-1	NA	TRBD2	TGTGCCAGCAGCTTAGTTGCGGGAGATGAGCAGTTCTTC	CASSLVAGDEQFF
TRBV13	TRBJ2-7	NA	NA	TGTGCCAGCAGAAAAATAGGGGGAACCTACGAGCAGTACTTC	CASRKIGGTYEQYF
TRBV2	TRBJ1-2	NA	TRBD1	TGTGCCAGCATTTCGGACAGGGGGCGAAGTGGCTACACCTTC	CASISDRGRSGYTF
TRBV25-1	TRBJ2-1	NA	NA	TGTGCCAGCAGTGGGGGGGCCTCCTACAATGAGCAGTTCTTC	CASSGGASYNEQFF
TRBV7-2	TRBJ2-3	few	NA	TGTGCCAGCAGCCCGAGGGGCAGTAATTTACCAGATACGCAGTATTTT	CASSPRGSNLPDTQYF
TRBV2	TRBJ2-2	few	NA	TGTGCCAGCAGTGTAGCCGGGTTTAATACTACCGGGGAGCTGTTTTTT	CASSVAGFNTTGELFF